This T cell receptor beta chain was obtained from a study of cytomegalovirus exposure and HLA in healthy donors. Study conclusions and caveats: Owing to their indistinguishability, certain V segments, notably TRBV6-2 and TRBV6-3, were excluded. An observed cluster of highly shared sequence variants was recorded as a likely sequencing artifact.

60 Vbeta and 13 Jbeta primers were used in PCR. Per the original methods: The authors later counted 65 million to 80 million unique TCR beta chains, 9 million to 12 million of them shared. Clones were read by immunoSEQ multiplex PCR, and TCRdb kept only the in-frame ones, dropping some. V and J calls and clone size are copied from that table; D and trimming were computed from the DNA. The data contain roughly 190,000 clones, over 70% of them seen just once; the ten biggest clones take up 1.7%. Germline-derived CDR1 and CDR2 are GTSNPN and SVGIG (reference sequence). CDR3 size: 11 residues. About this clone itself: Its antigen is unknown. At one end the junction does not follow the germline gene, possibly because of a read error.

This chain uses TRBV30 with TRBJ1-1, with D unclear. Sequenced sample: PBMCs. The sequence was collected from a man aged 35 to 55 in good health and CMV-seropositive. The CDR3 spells CAWSHGVTHTF. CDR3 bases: TGTGCCTGGAGTCACGGGGTGACGCATACCTTT.